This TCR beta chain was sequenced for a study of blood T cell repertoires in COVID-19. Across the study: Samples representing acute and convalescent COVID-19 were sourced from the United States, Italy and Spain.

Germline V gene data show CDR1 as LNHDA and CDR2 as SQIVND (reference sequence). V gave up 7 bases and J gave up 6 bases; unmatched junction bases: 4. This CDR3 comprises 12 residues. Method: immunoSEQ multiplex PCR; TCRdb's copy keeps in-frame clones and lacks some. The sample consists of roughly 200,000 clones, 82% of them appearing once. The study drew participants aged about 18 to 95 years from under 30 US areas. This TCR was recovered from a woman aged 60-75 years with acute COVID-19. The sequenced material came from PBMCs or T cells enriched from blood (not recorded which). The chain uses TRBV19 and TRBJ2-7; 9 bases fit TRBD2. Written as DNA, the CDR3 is TGTGCCAGTAAGGGACTAGCTACCGAGCAGTACTTC. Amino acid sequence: CASKGLATEQYF.